Following are 8 T cell receptor beta chains from one sample sequenced in a study of T cells expressing NK-cell markers. TCRdb reanalyzed the 5' RACE reads and collapses them to one entry per CDR3 protein, without DNA. The repertoire table contains about 550,000 distinct CDR3 sequences. What was sequenced was blood T cells: a sorted CD56 or NKG2C T cell subset, CD4+ or CD8+ T cells, or bulk PBMC T cells (not recorded which). The receptors derive from a young man in good health.

The J gene is TRBJ2-1, the V gene TRBV6-6; TCRdb proposes TRBD1, but this gene call is untestable without DNA. CDR3 length equals 13 residues. Germline V CDR1 and CDR2: MNHNY, SVGAGI (reference sequence). The chain's CDR3 is CATYTPTVNEQFF.

The chain employs TRBV7-2 and TRBJ2-2. CDR1 is SGHTA and CDR2 is FQGNSA in the germline V gene. CDR3 length: 13 amino acids. CDR3 residues: CASSLVATGELFF.

The chain couples TRBV2 to TRBJ2-3. Germline V lookup: CDR1 SNHLY, CDR2 FYNNEI. The CDR3 sequence is 14 residues long. CDR3 sequence reads: CASSMRSSTDTQYF.

The chain employs TRBV6-5 and TRBJ1-4; TCRdb's D call of TRBD1 is untestable without DNA. CDR1 is MNHEY, CDR2 SVGAGI, per germline. The CDR3 runs 12 residues. This CDR3 reads CASSPRGGVLFF.

V and J are TRBV10-3 and TRBJ2-6. Germline lookup yields CDR1 ENHRY and CDR2 SYGVKD. The CDR3 length is 17 residues. Here the CDR3 reads CAISELAPSSGANVLTF.

This chain uses TRBV6-1 with TRBJ2-6. Germline V lookup: CDR1 MNHNS, CDR2 SASEGT. The CDR3 consists of 14 residues. CDR3 protein: CAVLGGVGANVLTF.

This rearrangement joins TRBV4-2 to TRBJ2-1; TCRdb reports TRBD1, a call that lacks DNA to check it against. The CDR3 covers 15 residues. CDR1 is LGHNA, CDR2 YNFKEQ, per germline. CDR3 sequence: CASSPRDQAYNEQFF.

The chain links TRBV9 to TRBJ1-5. From germline, CDR1 is SGDLS and CDR2 YYNGEE. The CDR3 spans 15 residues. CDR3 protein: CASSVDTGLPQPQHF.